Below are 9 T cell receptor beta chains sequenced from a single sample in a study of control samples from healthy donors and cancer patients. The table came from immunoSEQ multiplex PCR; TCRdb's copy has only in-frame clones and leaves some out. The sample consists of approximately 70,000 clones, nearly 85% of them appearing once. The sequenced material came from blood. The receptor source for this set is a man aged 55 to 70 in good health.

This clone was seen a single time. This chain joins TRBV10-3 and TRBJ2-2; D may correspond to TRBD1 or TRBD2 (6 bases each). The germline V gene has CDR1 ENHRY and CDR2 SYGVKD. This CDR3 is 16 amino acids long. Trimming shortened V by 4 bases and J by 7 bases, and 19 bases separated the two germline ends. This CDR3 is CAISVNEGGRGGELFF. The CDR3 nucleotides are TGTGCCATCAGTGTTAATGAGGGGGGCCGAGGCGGGGAGCTGTTTTTT.

The chain links TRBV6-6 to TRBJ1-5; perhaps TRBD1 as D (5 bases). V was trimmed by 4 bases and J by 0 bases, leaving 13 bases between them. In germline, CDR1 is MNHNY, CDR2 SVGAGI (reference sequence). This CDR3 has 16 amino acids. CDR3: CASSLGRGYSNQPQHF. In nucleotides, the CDR3 is TGTGCCAGCAGTTTGGGGAGGGGCTATAGCAATCAGCCCCAGCATTTT.

This clone was picked up a small number of times. This chain joins TRBV30 and TRBJ2-2, with 9 bases matching TRBD2. CDR1 is GTSNPN, CDR2 SVGIG, per germline (reference sequence). V was clipped by 2 bases and J by 4 bases; unmatched bases: 5. This CDR3 comprises 15 residues. The chain's CDR3 is CAWSWAGGGTGELFF. For the CDR3, the DNA is TGTGCCTGGAGTTGGGCGGGAGGGGGCACCGGGGAGCTGTTTTTT.

In this sample, this clone turned up a few times. This chain uses TRBV2 with TRBJ2-7; 7 nucleotides agree with TRBD2. V lost 9 bases, J lost 0 bases, and 5 bases stayed unmatched. The CDR3 spans 13 residues. Germline assignment: CDR1 SNHLY and CDR2 FYNNEI. CDR3 sequence (DNA): TGTGCCAGTCTCGGACTAGACTCCTACGAGCAGTACTTC. Translating gives CASLGLDSYEQYF.

This chain connects TRBV25-1 to TRBJ1-3, with D unclear. The V end lost 3 bases, the J end lost 3 bases, and 6 bases lay between the germline ends. The germline V gene encodes CDR1 MGHDK and CDR2 SYGVNS. CDR3 length: 13 residues. CDR3 sequence (DNA): TGTGCCAGCAGTGAGTTCGGTGGAAACACCATATATTTT. Amino acid sequence: CASSEFGGNTIYF.

This rearrangement joins TRBV27 to TRBJ1-5; D gene uncertain. The CDR3 is made up of 15 amino acids. Germline V lookup: CDR1 MNHEY, CDR2 SMNVEV (reference sequence). V was pared by 5 bases and J by 0 bases, with 11 bases between. CDR3 DNA sequence: TGTGCCAGCAGTCTTAAACCAAATAGCAATCAGCCCCAGCATTTT. It translates to CASSLKPNSNQPQHF.

The rearrangement links TRBV20-1 to TRBJ1-3; D not resolved. This CDR3 spans 13 amino acids. V was shortened by 3 bases and J by 0 bases, with 6 bases between the two germline ends. Germline V lookup: CDR1 DFQATT, CDR2 SNEGSKA (reference sequence). CDR3 nucleotide sequence: TGCAGTGCTAGTCATGGCTCTGGAAACACCATATATTTT. Translation gives CSASHGSGNTIYF.

The rearrangement uses TRBV5-6 and TRBJ2-7; D not certain. The ends were cut back, 4 bases at V and 5 bases at J, with 7 bases in the middle. The germline CDR1 and CDR2 sequences are SGHDT and YYEEEE. The CDR3 has 11 amino acids. The DNA of the CDR3 is TGTGCCAGCAGCCTTTTGAACGAGCAGTACTTC. This encodes CASSLLNEQYF. Filled out from reference TRBV5-6 and TRBJ2-7, the complete variable domain reads DAGVTQSPTHLIKTRGQQVTLRCSPKSGHDTVSWYQQALGQGPQFIFQYYEEEERQRGNFPDRFSGHQFPNYSSELNVNALLLGDSALYLCASSLLNEQYFGPGTRLTVT.

This chain joins TRBV3-1 (or the pseudogene TRBV3-2) and TRBJ2-3; 7 bases are a match to TRBD2. V dropped 4 bases and J dropped 8; count of bases not matched to a gene: 9. Germline assignment: CDR1 LGHDT and CDR2 YNNKEL (reference sequence). The CDR3 has 14 residues. In nucleotides, the CDR3 is TGTGCCAGCAGCCCCCCACACAGCGGGGCTACGCAGTATTTT. Its protein product is CASSPPHSGATQYF.